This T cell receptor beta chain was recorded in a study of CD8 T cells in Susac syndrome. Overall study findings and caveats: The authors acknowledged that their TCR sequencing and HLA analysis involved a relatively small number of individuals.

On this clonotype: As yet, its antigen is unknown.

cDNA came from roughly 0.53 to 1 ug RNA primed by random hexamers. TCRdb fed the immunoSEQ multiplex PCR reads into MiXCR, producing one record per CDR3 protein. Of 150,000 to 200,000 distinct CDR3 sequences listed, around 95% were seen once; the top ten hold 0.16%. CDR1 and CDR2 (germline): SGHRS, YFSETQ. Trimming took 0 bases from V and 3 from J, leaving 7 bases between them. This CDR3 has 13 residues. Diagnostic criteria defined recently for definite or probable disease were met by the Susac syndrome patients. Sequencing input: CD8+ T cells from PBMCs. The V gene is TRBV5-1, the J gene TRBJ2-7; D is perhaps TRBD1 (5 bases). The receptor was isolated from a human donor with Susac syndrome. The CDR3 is CASSLADIYEQYF. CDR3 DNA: TGCGCCAGCAGCTTGGCGGACATCTACGAGCAGTACTTC.